This passage covers 16 T cell receptor beta chains from one sample sequenced in a study of liver allograft versus peripheral blood T cells (TCRdb year 2020). Regarding the study in general: The study compared the T cell receptor repertoires present in transplanted livers with the repertoires present in the peripheral blood of liver transplant recipients.

TCRdb names Illumina MiSeq as the instrument used. The public reads were reanalyzed by TCRdb: fastp trimming at Q25, MiXCR alignment, in-frame beta chains only. Rows merge per CDR3 protein into single entries with the most common DNA and genes. Counted in this sample were around 18,000 distinct CDR3 sequences; around a fifth of them appeared once. About 12% of the sample comes from the top ten. These receptors all come from a human patient who had a liver transplant. Following transplantation, part of the T cell population may be supplied by the graft donor rather than the patient.

The V call is TRBV24-1, the J call TRBJ1-2, with TRBD1 matching over 11 bases. The junction had 3 bases not matched to a gene; V was cut back by 1 base and J by 6 bases. Germline values: CDR1 KGHDR, CDR2 SFDVKD. CDR3 length: 15 amino acids. CDR3 loop: CATSDLRTGGDGYTF. The DNA of the CDR3 is TGTGCCACCAGTGATTTACGGACAGGGGGCGATGGCTACACCTTC.

This clonotype has only a few counts. The V call is TRBV13, the J call TRBJ2-1; 10 positions agree with TRBD2. Germline assignment: CDR1 PRHDT and CDR2 FYEKMQ (reference sequence). The CDR3 runs 20 residues. The V segment lost 5 bases and the J segment 0 bases; nucleotides outside the gene matches: 16. CDR3: CASSDKPGLAHGSSYNEQFF. CDR3 DNA: TGTGCCAGCAGCGACAAGCCGGGACTAGCGCATGGGAGCTCCTACAATGAGCAGTTCTTC.

This clonotype was counted ten times or more. The gene calls are TRBV5-4 and TRBJ1-4; D is unresolved. Trimming shortened V by 0 bases and J by 6 bases, and 6 bases separated the two germline ends. Per the germline V gene, CDR1 is SGHNT and CDR2 is YYREEE (reference sequence). CDR3 length: 13 amino acids. The CDR3 nucleotides read TGTGCCAGCAGCTTGGAGTTAGATGAAAAACTGTTTTTT. Translation gives CASSLELDEKLFF. Together with reference TRBV5-4 and TRBJ1-4, the CDR3 gives the full variable domain: ETGVTQSPTHLIKTRGQQVTLRCSSQSGHNTVSWYQQALGQGPQFIFQYYREEENGRGNFPPRFSGLQFPNYSSELNVNALELDDSALYLCASSLELDEKLFFGSGTQLSVL.

This clonotype was seen more than once but under ten times. The rearrangement links TRBV6-6 to TRBJ1-6; maybe TRBD1 (6 bases). This CDR3 region has 22 residues. CDR1 MNHNY and CDR2 SVGAGI come from the germline V gene (reference sequence). The V end lost 7 bases, the J end lost 0 bases, and 31 bases lay between the germline ends. The CDR3, as DNA: TGTGCCAGCATAACTAGCCCCCTTCAGGGGCTAAGTGAGAGCTCCTATAATTCACCCCTCCACTTT. Its translation is CASITSPLQGLSESSYNSPLHF.

The table lists this clonotype with a few counts. The V and J genes are TRBV24-1 and TRBJ1-5, with D maybe TRBD1 (6 bases). CDR1 and CDR2 from the germline V gene are KGHDR and SFDVKD. The CDR3 length is 13 residues. V dropped 6 bases and J dropped 2 bases, with 7 bases sitting between them. Written as DNA, the CDR3 is TGTGCCACCAGTCCAGGGGGCAATCAGCCCCAGCATTTT. This sequence encodes CATSPGGNQPQHF.

In this sample, this clonotype turned up a few times. This chain uses TRBV12-3 or TRBV12-4 with TRBJ1-4, with a tentative D call TRBD1 (6 bases). The CDR3 length is 16 residues. V dropped 4 bases and J dropped 4 bases, with 16 bases sitting between them. CDR3 sequence: CASSSLYRDVNEKLFF. The CDR3 DNA is TGTGCCAGCAGTTCCCTCTACAGGGATGTTAATGAAAAACTGTTTTTT.

The rearrangement joins TRBV6-5 to TRBJ1-1; the D gene is possibly TRBD1 (5 bases). The CDR3 has 15 amino acids. V lost 2 bases and J 3 bases, leaving 13 bases between the germline ends. Germline CDR1 and CDR2: MNHEY and SVGAGI. The CDR3 here is CASSYRGRGDTEAFF. The CDR3 DNA follows: TGTGCCAGCAGTTACAGGGGTAGGGGAGACACTGAAGCTTTCTTT.

This clonotype has at least ten counts. The V call is TRBV6-6, the J call TRBJ2-7; the match to TRBD1 covers 11 bases. In germline, CDR1 is MNHNY, CDR2 SVGAGI (reference sequence). The CDR3 sequence is 15 residues long. V was clipped by 2 bases and J by 4 bases; unmatched bases: 4. The chain's CDR3 is CASSYTGQGAYEQYF. CDR3 DNA sequence: TGTGCCAGCAGTTACACCGGACAGGGGGCGTACGAGCAGTACTTC.

There are a few counts of this clonotype. The chain combines TRBV18 with TRBJ1-5, with D possibly TRBD1 on 5 matching bases. V lost 4 bases to trimming and J lost 6 bases, with 10 bases between them. Germline V gene data show CDR1 as KGHSH and CDR2 as LQKENI. The CDR3 has 13 residues. The CDR3 is CASSQGWPQPQHF. CDR3 sequence (DNA): TGTGCCAGCTCACAGGGGTGGCCTCAGCCCCAGCATTTT. The whole variable domain, filled in from reference TRBV18 and TRBJ1-5, reads NAGVMQNPRHLVRRRGQEARLRCSPMKGHSHVYWYRQLPEEGLKFMVYLQKENIIDESGMPKERFSAEFPKEGPSILRIQQVVRGDSAAYFCASSQGWPQPQHFGDGTRLSIL.

The V call is TRBV20-1, the J call TRBJ2-3; no firm D call. V was pared by 1 base and J by 1 base, with 15 bases between. The germline gives CDR1 DFQATT, CDR2 SNEGSKA (reference sequence). The CDR3 has 16 residues. CDR3 sequence reads: CSARALGVRGTDTQYF. The CDR3 coding sequence is TGCAGTGCTAGAGCCCTAGGAGTACGCGGCACAGATACGCAGTATTTT.

In its sample, this clonotype ranks as medium-sized. The gene calls are TRBV18 and TRBJ2-2, with D tentatively TRBD1 (5 bases). V lost 3 bases and J lost 1, with 9 bases in between. Germline V gives CDR1 KGHSH, CDR2 LQKENI. CDR3 length: 15 amino acids. CDR3 nucleotides: TGTGCCAGCTCACCGATAAGGGGGAACACCGGGGAGCTGTTTTTT. It encodes CASSPIRGNTGELFF.

This clonotype was found a few times. The rearrangement joins TRBV9 to TRBJ2-2; D is uncertain. Germline CDR1 reads SGDLS; CDR2 reads YYNGEE. With 1 base removed from V and 6 bases from J, the gap between germline ends came to 7 bases. The CDR3 runs to 13 residues. Written as DNA, the CDR3 is TGTGCCAGCAGCGTATATACGGCCGGGGAGCTGTTTTTT. This codes for CASSVYTAGELFF.

This clonotype was counted once. One base away lies a much larger clone, so this may be a sequencing read error. This chain joins TRBV15 and TRBJ2-5, with a possible D match to TRBD2 (6 bases). From germline, CDR1 is LNHNV and CDR2 YYDKDF (reference sequence). The germline V and J ends were trimmed by 5 bases and 4 bases, with 17 bases remaining between them. The CDR3 is made up of 15 amino acids. CDR3 in amino acids: CATSVRQGGGETQYF. As DNA, the CDR3 is TGTGCCACCAGCGTGCGTCAGGGAGGAGGAGAGACCCAGTACTTC.

As concerns this clonotype: This may stem from a read error, because a much larger clone lies one nucleotide away. The chain combines TRBV24-1 with TRBJ2-1, with a possible D match to TRBD2 (6 bases). Trimming removed 9 bases from V and 0 bases from J, with 14 bases in between. This CDR3 has 15 amino acids. Germline V gene lookup returns CDR1 KGHDR and CDR2 SFDVKD. CDR3: CATGEAGDSYNEQFF. CDR3 sequence (DNA): TGTGCCACCGGGGAGGCGGGTGACTCCTACAATGAGCAGTTCTTC.

This clonotype was recorded once. A much larger clone sits a single nucleotide away, making a read error possible. The CDR3 carries no conserved terminal phenylalanine or tryptophan, so it likely arises from a read error. The CDR3 coding sequence is TGCAGCGTTATGGATCACTCTGGGGCCAACGTCCTGACTTTA. Its translation is CSVMDHSGANVLTL. This chain uses TRBV29-1 with TRBJ2-6; no firm D call. Trimming cost V 5 bases and J 0 bases, with 8 bases left between them. CDR3 length equals 14 residues. Germline V lookup: CDR1 SQVTM, CDR2 ANQGSEA.

This clonotype came up many times. The chain carries TRBV7-2 and TRBJ2-2; D remains unclear. V gave up 5 bases and J gave up 2 bases, with 18 bases separating them. Germline V gives CDR1 SGHTA, CDR2 FQGNSA. The CDR3 spans 17 residues. For the CDR3, the DNA is TGTGCCAGCAGCCCACTTACTCAACAGAGTAACACCGGGGAGCTGTTTTTT. Its protein is CASSPLTQQSNTGELFF.